This note documents a single T cell receptor (beta chain) sequence. The data stem from a study of blood T cell repertoires in COVID-19. Study-wide context: Sources were T cells, B-cell-depleted T cells, or PBMCs; the material itself was cDNA or gDNA.

V gave up 0 bases and J gave up 0 bases, with 9 bases separating them. The CDR3 extends over 15 amino acids. The germline gives CDR1 GTSNPN, CDR2 SVGIG (reference sequence). Methods used by the authors: By means of reference gene primer amplification, nucleated cell counts were estimated. Profiling relied on immunoSEQ multiplex PCR, and the TCRdb table lists in-frame clones only, not all of them. The DNA was the basis for D and trimming; V, J and clone size are from that table. This sample carries about 70,000 clones, just under 90% of them seen once, and the ten largest clones take about 1.3%. This clonotype was obtained from a man in his 60s with acute or convalescent COVID-19. What was sequenced was peripheral blood. The V call is TRBV30, the J call TRBJ2-1; D may be TRBD2 (5 bases). CDR3 in amino acids: CAWSVSRGSYNEQFF. For the CDR3, the DNA is TGTGCCTGGAGTGTAAGCCGGGGCTCCTACAATGAGCAGTTCTTC. The full variable domain, with the rest looked up from reference TRBV30 and TRBJ2-1, is SQTIHQWPATLVQPVGSPLSLECTVEGTSNPNLYWYRQAAGRGLQLLFYSVGIGQISSEVPQNLSASRPQDRQFILSSKKLLLSDSGFYLCAWSVSRGSYNEQFFGPGTRLTVL.